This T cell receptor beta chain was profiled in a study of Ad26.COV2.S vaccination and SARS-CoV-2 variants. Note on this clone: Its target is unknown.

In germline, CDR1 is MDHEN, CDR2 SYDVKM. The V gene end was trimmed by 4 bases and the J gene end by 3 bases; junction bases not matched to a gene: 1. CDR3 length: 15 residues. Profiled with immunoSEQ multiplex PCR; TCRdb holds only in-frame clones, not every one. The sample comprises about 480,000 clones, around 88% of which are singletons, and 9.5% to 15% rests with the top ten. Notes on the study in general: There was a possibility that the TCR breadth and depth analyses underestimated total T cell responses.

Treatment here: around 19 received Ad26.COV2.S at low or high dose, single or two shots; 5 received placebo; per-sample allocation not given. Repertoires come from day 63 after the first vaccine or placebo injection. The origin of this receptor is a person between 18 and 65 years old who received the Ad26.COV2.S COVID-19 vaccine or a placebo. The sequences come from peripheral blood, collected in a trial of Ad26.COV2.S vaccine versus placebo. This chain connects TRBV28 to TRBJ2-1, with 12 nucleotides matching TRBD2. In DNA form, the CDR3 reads TGTGCCAGCAGTTCTAGCGGGGGGGGCTACAATGAGCAGTTCTTC. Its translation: CASSSSGGGYNEQFF.